This T cell receptor (beta chain) was profiled in a study of long-term antiretroviral therapy in people with HIV. Overall study findings and caveats: When set beside controls, HIV repertoires had CDR3 length ranges that were narrower.

As to this clone: The antigen remains unidentified.

Germline CDR1 reads PRHDT; CDR2 reads FYEKMQ (reference sequence). CDR3 length: 19 residues. V shed 2 bases, J shed 4 bases, and the junction held 13 bases outside the gene matches. The libraries were made with immunoSEQ v3.0 at survey level. Profiled with immunoSEQ multiplex PCR; TCRdb holds only in-frame clones, not every one. Of 24,000 or so clones in the sample, around 88% were seen once. The sequenced sample was unsorted PBMCs, obtained 3 years after starting antiretroviral therapy. The TCR originated in a man younger than 35 with HIV. The chain is built from TRBV13 and TRBJ2-2, with 10 nucleotides matching TRBD1. In nucleotides, the CDR3 is TGTGCCAGCAGCTTAATACCGGGACAGGGGTTACCGGGCACCGGGGAGCTGTTTTTT. Residues: CASSLIPGQGLPGTGELFF. The complete variable domain, with remaining parts taken from reference TRBV13 and TRBJ2-2, reads AAGVIQSPRHLIKEKRETATLKCYPIPRHDTVYWYQQGPGQDPQFLISFYEKMQSDKGSIPDRFSAQQFSDYHSELNMSSLELGDSALYFCASSLIPGQGLPGTGELFFGEGSRLTVL.